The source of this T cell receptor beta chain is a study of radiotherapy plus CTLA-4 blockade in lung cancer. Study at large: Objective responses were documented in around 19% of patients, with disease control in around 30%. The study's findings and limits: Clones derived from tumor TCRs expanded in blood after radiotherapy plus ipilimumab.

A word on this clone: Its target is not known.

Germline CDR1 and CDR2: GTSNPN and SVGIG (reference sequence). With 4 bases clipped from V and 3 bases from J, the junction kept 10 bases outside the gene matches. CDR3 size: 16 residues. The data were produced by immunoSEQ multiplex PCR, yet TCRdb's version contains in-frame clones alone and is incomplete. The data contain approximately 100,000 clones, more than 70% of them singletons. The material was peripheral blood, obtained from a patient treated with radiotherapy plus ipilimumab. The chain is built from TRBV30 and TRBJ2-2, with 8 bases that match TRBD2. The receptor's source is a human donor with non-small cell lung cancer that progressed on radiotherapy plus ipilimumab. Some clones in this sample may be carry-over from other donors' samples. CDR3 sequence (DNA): TGTGCCTGGACTGAAAAAAGCGGGGGATACACCGGGGAGCTGTTTTTT. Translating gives CAWTEKSGGYTGELFF.